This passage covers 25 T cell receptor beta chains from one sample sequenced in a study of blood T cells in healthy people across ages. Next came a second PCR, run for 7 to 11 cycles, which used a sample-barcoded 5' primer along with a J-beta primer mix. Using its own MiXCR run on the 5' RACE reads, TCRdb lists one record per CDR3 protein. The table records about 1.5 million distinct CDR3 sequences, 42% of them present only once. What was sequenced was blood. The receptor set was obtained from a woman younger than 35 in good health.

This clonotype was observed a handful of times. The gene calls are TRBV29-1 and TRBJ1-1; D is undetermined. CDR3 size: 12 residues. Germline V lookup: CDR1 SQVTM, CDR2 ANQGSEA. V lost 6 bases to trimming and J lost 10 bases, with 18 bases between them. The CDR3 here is CSVGLGNMGAFF. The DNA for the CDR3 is TGCAGCGTCGGTCTGGGAAATATGGGAGCTTTCTTT.

CDR3: CASSFLEAYSNQPQHF. The CDR3 region has the DNA TGTGCCAGCAGCTTTCTGGAGGCATATAGCAATCAGCCCCAGCATTTT. The chain joins TRBV7-9 to TRBJ1-5, with D unresolved. The germline gives CDR1 SEHNR, CDR2 FQNEAQ (reference sequence). V shed 3 bases and J shed 0 bases, with 12 bases lying between them. The CDR3 length is 16 residues. The whole variable domain, remainder taken from reference TRBV7-9 and TRBJ1-5, is DTGVSQNPRHKITKRGQNVTFRCDPISEHNRLYWYRQTLGQGPEFLTYFQNEAQLEKSRLLSDRFSAERPKGSFSTLEIQRTEQGDSAMYLCASSFLEAYSNQPQHFGDGTRLSIL.

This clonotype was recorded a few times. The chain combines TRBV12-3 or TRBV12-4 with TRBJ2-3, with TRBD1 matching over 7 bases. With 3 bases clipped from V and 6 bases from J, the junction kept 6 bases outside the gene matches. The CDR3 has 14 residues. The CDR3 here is CASSFRQGVDTQYF. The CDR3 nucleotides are TGTGCCAGCAGTTTTCGGCAGGGGGTGGATACGCAGTATTTT.

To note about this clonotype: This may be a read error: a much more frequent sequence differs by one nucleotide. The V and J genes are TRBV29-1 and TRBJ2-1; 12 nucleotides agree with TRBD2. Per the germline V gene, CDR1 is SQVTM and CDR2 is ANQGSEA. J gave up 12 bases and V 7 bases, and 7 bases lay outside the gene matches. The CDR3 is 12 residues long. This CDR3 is CSASGRDLGQFF. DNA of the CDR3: TGCAGCGCTAGCGGGAGGGACCTTGGGCAGTTCTTC.

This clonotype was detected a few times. The CDR3: CASSLSNRDYNEQFF. CDR3 sequence (DNA): TGCGCCAGCAGCCTATCGAACAGGGACTACAATGAGCAGTTCTTC. This rearrangement joins TRBV4-1 to TRBJ2-1; weak D call: TRBD1 (6 bases). The V gene's germline CDR1 is MGHRA and CDR2 YSYEKL. V lost 4 bases to trimming and J lost 3 bases, with 13 bases between them. This CDR3 contains 15 residues.

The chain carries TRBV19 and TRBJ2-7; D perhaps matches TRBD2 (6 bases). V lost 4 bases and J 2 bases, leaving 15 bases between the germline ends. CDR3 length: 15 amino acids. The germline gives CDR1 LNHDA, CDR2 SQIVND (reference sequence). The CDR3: CASSNAYGGTYEQYF. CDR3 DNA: TGTGCCAGTAGTAACGCCTACGGGGGAACCTACGAGCAGTACTTC.

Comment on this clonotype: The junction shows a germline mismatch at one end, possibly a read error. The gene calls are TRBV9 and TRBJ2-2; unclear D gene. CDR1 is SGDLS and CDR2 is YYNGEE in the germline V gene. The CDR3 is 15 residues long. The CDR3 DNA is TGTGCCGGCAGCGTAGCAGCCACGAACACCGGGGAGCTGTTTTTT. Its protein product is CAGSVAATNTGELFF.

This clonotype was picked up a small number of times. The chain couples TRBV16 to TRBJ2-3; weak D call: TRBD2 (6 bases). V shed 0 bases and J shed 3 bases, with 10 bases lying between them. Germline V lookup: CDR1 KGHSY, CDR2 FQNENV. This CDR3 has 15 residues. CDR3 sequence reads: CASSQSGGMTDTQYF. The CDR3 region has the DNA TGTGCCAGCAGCCAATCAGGCGGGATGACAGATACGCAGTATTTT.

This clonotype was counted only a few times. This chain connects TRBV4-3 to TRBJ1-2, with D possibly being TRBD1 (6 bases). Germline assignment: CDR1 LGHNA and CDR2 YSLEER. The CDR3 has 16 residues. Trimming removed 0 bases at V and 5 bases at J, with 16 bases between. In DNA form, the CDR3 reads TGCGCCAGCAGCCAAGAAACAGGGTTAGGAGGGTATGGCTACACCTTC. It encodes CASSQETGLGGYGYTF.

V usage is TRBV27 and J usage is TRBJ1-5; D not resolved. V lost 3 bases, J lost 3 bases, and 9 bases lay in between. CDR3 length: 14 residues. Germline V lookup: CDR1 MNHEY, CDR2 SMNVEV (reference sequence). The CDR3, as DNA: TGTGCCAGCAGTTTCAGGCCAGACAATCAGCCCCAGCATTTT. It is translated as CASSFRPDNQPQHF.

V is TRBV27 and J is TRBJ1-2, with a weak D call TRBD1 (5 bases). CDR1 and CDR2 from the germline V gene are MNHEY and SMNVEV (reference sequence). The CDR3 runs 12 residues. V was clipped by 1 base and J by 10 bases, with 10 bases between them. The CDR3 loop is CASSLFPGYYTF. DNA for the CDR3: TGTGCCAGCAGTTTATTTCCAGGGTACTACACCTTC.

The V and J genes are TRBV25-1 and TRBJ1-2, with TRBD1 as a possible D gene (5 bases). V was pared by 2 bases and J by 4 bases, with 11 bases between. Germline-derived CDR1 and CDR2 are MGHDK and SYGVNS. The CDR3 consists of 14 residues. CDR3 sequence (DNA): TGTGCCAGCAGTGAAATTGGCCAGGGCTATGGCTACACCTTC. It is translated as CASSEIGQGYGYTF.

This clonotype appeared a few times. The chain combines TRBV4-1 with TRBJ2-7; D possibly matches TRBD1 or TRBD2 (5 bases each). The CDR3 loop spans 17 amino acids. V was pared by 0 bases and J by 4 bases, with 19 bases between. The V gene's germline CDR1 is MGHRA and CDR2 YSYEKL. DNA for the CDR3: TGCGCCAGCAGCCAAGAAACCGGGACCACGAGCTTTTACGAGCAGTACTTC. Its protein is CASSQETGTTSFYEQYF.

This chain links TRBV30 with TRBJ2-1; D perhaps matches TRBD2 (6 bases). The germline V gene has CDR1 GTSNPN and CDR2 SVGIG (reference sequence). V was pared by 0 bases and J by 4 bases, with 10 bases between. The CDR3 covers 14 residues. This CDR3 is CAWSVGRDYNEQFF. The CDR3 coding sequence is TGTGCCTGGAGTGTTGGGCGGGATTACAATGAGCAGTTCTTC.

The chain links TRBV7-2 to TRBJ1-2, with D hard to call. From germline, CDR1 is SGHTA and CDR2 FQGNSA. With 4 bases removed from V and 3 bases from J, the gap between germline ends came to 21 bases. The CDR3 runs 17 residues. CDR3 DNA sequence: TGTGCCAGCAGCTCCCGATCAGTAGGGTCGGAGCACTATGGCTACACCTTC. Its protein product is CASSSRSVGSEHYGYTF.

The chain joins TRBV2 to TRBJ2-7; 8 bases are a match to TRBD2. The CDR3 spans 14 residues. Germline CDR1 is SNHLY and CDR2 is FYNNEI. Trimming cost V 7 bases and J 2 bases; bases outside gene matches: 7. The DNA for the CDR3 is TGTGCCAGCAAACTACTAGCGGCCCCCTACGAGCAGTACTTC. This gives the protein CASKLLAAPYEQYF. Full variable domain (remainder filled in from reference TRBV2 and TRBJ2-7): EPEVTQTPSHQVTQMGQEVILRCVPISNHLYFYWYRQILGQKVEFLVSFYNNEISEKSEIFDDQFSVERPDGSNFTLKIRSTKLEDSAMYFCASKLLAAPYEQYFGPGTRLTVT.

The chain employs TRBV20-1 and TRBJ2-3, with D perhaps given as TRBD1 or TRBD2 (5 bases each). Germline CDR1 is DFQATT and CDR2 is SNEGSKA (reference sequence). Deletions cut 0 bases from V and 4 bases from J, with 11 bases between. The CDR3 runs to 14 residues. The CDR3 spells CSARDGASADTQYF. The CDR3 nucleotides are TGCAGTGCTAGAGACGGGGCATCCGCAGATACGCAGTATTTT.

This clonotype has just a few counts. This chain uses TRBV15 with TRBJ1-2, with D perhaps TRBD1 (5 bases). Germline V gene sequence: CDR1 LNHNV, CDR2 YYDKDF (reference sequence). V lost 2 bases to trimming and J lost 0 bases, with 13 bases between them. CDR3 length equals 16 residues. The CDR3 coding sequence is TGTGCCACCAGCAGACCAGGGCCCCAGTCTAACTATGGCTACACCTTC. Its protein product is CATSRPGPQSNYGYTF.

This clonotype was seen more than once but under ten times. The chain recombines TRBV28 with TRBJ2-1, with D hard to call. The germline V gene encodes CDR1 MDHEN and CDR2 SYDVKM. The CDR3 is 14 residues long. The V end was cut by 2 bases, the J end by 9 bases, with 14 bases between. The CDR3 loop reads CASSLTRSIPEQFF. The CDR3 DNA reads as TGTGCCAGCAGTTTAACACGGTCTATCCCTGAGCAGTTCTTC.

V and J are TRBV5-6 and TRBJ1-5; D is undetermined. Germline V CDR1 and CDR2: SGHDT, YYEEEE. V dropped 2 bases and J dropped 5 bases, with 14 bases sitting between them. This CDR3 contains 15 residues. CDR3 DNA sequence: TGTGCCAGCAGCTTAGAGCGAAGGGTGGATCAGCCCCAGCATTTT. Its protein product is CASSLERRVDQPQHF.

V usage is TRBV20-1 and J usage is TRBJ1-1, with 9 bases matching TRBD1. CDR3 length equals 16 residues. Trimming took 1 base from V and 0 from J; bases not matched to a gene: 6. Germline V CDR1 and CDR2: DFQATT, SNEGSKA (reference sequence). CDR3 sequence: CSARVGTGRMNTEAFF. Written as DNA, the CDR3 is TGCAGTGCTAGAGTCGGGACAGGGAGGATGAACACTGAAGCTTTCTTT.

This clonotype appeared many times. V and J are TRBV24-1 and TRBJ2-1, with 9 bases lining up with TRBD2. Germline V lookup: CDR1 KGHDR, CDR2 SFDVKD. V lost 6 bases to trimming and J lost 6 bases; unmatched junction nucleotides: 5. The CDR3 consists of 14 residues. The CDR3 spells CATSWSGGTNEQFF. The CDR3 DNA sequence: TGTGCCACCAGTTGGAGCGGGGGGACCAATGAGCAGTTCTTC.

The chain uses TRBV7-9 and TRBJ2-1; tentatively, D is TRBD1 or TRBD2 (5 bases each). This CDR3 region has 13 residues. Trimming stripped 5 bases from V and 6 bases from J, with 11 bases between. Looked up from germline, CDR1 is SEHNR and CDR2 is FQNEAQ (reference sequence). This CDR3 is CASSRLGVNEQFF. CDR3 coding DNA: TGTGCCAGCAGCCGCTTGGGGGTCAATGAGCAGTTCTTC.

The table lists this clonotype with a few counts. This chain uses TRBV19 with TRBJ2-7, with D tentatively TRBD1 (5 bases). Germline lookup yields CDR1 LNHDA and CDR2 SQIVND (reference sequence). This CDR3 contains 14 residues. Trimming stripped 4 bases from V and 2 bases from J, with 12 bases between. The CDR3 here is CASSTGFGPYEQYF. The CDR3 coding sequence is TGTGCCAGTAGTACAGGGTTCGGACCCTACGAGCAGTACTTC.

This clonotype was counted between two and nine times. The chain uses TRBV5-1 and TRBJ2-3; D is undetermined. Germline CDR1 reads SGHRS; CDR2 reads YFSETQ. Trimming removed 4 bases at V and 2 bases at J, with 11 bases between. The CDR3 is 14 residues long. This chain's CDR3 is CASSISSTTDTQYF. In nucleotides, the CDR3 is TGCGCCAGCAGCATCAGCTCAACCACAGATACGCAGTATTTT.